This section outlines one T cell receptor (beta chain) sequence together with its context. The sample comes from a study of blood T cell repertoires in COVID-19. The germline V gene encodes CDR1 MNHEY and CDR2 SMNVEV (reference sequence). This CDR3 contains 12 residues. Trimming took off 7 bases at V and 5 bases at J, with 11 bases between the two ends. Clones were sequenced by immunoSEQ multiplex PCR, and TCRdb holds only the in-frame ones, with some missing. The sample comprises around 250,000 clones, about four fifths of which are singletons, and 5.7% rests with the top ten. Sequenced material: peripheral blood. This TCR derives from a man older than 75 with acute or convalescent COVID-19. The gene calls are TRBV27 and TRBJ1-1; D gene unclear. CDR3 residues: CASTTSGTEAFF. The CDR3 bases are TGTGCCAGCACCACTTCCGGGACTGAAGCTTTCTTT.